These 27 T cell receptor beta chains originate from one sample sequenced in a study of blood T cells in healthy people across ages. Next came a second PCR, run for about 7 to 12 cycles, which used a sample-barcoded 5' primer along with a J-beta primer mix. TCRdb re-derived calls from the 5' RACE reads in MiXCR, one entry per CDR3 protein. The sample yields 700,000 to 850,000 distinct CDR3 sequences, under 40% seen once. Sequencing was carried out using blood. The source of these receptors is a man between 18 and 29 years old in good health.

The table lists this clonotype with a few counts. As DNA, the CDR3 is TGTGCCAGCAGCTCCCGGGACTACAATGAGCAGTTCTTC. It is translated as CASSSRDYNEQFF. J is TRBJ2-1 and V is TRBV12-3 or TRBV12-4, with a tentative D call TRBD2 (5 bases). V gave up 6 bases and J gave up 3 bases, with 9 bases separating them. The CDR3 has 13 amino acids.

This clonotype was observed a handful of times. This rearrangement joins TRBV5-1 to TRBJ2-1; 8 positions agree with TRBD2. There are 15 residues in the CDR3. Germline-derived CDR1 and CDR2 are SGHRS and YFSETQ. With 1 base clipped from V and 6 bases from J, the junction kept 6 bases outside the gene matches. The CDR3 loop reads CASSLPGGRVNEQFF. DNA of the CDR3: TGCGCCAGCAGCTTGCCGGGGGGGCGAGTCAATGAGCAGTTCTTC.

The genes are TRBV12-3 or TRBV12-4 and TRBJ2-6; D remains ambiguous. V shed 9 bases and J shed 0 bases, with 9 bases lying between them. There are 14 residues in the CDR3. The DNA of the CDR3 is TGTGCCAGTAGACGAGGCTCTGGGGCCAACGTCCTGACTTTC. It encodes CASRRGSGANVLTF.

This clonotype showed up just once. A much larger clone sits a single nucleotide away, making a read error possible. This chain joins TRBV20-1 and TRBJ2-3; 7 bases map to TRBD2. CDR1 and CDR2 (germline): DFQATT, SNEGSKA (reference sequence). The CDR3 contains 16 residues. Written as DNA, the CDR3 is TGCGGTGCGCATCTCCCGGGACTACCTACCACAGATACGCAGTATTTT. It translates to CGAHLPGLPTTDTQYF.

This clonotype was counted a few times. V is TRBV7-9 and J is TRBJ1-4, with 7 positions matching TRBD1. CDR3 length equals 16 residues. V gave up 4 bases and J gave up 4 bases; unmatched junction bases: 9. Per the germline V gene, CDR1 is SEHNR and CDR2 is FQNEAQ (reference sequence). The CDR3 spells CASSSGQTEYNEKLFF. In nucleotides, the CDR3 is TGTGCCAGCAGCTCGGGACAGACAGAGTATAATGAAAAACTGTTTTTT.

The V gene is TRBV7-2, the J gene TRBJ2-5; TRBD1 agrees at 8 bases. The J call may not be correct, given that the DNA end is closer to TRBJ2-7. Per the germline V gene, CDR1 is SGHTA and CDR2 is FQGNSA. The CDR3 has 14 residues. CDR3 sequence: CASSLGGQVHEQYF. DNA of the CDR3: TGTGCCAGCAGCTTAGGGGGACAGGTCCACGAGCAGTACTTC.

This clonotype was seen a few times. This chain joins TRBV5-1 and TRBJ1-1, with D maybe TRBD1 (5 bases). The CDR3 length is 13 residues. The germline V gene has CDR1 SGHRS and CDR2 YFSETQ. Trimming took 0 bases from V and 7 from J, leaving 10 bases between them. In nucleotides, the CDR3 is TGCGCCAGCAGCTTGGGGTGGGACGGTGAAGCTTTCTTT. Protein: CASSLGWDGEAFF. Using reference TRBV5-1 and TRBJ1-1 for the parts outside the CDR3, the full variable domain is KAGVTQTPRYLIKTRGQQVTLSCSPISGHRSVSWYQQTPGQGLQFLFEYFSETQRNKGNFPGRFSGRQFSNSRSEMNVSTLELGDSALYLCASSLGWDGEAFFGQGTRLTVV.

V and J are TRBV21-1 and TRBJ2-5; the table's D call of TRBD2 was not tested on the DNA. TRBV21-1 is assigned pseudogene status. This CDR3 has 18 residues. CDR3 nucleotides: TGTGCCAGCAGCAAAGAAGAGGGGGGACTAGCGGGGGAAGAGACCCAGTACTTC. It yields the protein CASSKEEGGLAGEETQYF.

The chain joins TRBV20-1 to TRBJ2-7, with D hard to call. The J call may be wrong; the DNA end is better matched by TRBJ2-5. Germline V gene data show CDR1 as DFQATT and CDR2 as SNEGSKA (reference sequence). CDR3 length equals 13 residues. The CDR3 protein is CSAKRSSTETQYF. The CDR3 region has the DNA TGCAGTGCTAAACGGTCCTCTACAGAGACCCAGTACTTC.

CDR3 nucleotides: TGTGCCAGCAGCCGTAGCCCAGGGTCTAATGAAAAACTGTTTTTT. Residues: CASSRSPGSNEKLFF. The chain couples TRBV7-2 to TRBJ1-4, with D possibly TRBD1 on 5 matching bases. The CDR3 consists of 15 residues. Deletions cut 5 bases from V and 3 bases from J, with 13 bases between. Germline CDR1 and CDR2: SGHTA and FQGNSA.

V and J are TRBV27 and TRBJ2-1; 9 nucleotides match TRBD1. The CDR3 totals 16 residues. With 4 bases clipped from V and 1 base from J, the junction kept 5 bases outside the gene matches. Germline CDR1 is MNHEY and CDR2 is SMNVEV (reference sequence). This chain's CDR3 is CASSSEGTGSYNEQFF. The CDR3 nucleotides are TGTGCCAGCAGTTCCGAAGGGACAGGGTCCTACAATGAGCAGTTCTTC.

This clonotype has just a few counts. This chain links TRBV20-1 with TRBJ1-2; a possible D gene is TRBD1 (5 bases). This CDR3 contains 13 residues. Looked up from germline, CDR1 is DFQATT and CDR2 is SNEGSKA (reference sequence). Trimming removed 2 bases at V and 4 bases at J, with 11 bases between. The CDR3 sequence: CSARPPGPYGYTF. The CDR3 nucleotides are TGCAGTGCTAGACCACCGGGGCCCTATGGCTACACCTTC.

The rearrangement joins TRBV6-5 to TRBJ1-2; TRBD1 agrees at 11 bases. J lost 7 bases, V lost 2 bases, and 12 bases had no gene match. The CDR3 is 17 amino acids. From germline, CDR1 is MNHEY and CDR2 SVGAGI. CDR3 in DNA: TGTGCCAGCAGTTACACCACGGAAGGGACAGGGGGGAGTGGCTACACCTTC. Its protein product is CASSYTTEGTGGSGYTF.

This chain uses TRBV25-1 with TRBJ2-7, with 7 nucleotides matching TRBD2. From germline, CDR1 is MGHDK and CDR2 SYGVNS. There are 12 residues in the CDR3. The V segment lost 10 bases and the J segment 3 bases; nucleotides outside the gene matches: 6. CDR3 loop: CATTSEDYEQYF. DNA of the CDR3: TGTGCCACCACTAGCGAGGACTACGAGCAGTACTTC.

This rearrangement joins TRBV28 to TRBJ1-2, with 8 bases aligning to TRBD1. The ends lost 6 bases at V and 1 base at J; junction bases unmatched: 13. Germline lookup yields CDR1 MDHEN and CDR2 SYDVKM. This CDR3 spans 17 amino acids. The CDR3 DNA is TGTGCCAGCAGCACAGCTCGGGACAGGATGTTTAACTATGGCTACACCTTC. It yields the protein CASSTARDRMFNYGYTF.

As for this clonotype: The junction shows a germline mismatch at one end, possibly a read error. CDR3 residues: CSADRLNTEVFF. CDR3 nucleotides: TGCAGTGCTGACAGATTGAACACTGAAGTTTTCTTT. The chain couples TRBV20-1 to TRBJ1-1; D might be TRBD1 (5 bases). The length of the CDR3 is 12 residues. Per the germline V gene, CDR1 is DFQATT and CDR2 is SNEGSKA (reference sequence).

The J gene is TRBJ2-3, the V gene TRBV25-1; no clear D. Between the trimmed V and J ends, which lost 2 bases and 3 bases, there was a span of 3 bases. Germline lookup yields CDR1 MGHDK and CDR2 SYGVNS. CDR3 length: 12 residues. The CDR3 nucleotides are TGTGCCAGCAGTGAAGTTACAGATACGCAGTATTTT. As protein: CASSEVTDTQYF.

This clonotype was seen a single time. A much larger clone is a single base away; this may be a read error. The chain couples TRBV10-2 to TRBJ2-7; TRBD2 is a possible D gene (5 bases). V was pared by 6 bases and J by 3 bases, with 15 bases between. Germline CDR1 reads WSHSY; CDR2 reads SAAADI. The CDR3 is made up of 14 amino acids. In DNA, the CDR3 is TGCGCCAGCAGGGAGGCACAGACTAACTACGAGCAGTACTTC. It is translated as CASREAQTNYEQYF.

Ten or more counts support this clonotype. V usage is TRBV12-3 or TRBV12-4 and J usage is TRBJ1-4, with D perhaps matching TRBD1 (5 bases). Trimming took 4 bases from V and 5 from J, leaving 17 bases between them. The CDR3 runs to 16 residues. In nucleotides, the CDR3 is TGTGCCAGCAGTTCAAGGACATGGCCCGGGAATGAAAAACTGTTTTTT. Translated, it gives CASSSRTWPGNEKLFF.

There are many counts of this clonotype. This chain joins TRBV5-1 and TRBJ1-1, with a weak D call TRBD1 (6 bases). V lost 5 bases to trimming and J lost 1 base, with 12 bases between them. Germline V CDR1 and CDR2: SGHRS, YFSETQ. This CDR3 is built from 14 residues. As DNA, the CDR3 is TGCGCCAGCAGTCTCGCAGGGGAGAACACTGAAGCTTTCTTT. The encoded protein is CASSLAGENTEAFF.

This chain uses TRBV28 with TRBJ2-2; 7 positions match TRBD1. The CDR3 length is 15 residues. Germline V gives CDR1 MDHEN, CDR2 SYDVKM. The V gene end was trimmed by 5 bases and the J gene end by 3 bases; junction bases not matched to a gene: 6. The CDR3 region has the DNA TGTGCCAGCAGTCAAGGACAGGCGGACACCGGGGAGCTGTTTTTT. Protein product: CASSQGQADTGELFF.

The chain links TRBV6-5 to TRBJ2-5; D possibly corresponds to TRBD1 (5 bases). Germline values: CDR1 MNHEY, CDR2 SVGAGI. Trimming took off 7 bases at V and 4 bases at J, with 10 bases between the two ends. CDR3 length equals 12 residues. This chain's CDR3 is CASIRGRETQYF. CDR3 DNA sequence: TGTGCCAGCATAAGGGGTCGAGAGACCCAGTACTTC.

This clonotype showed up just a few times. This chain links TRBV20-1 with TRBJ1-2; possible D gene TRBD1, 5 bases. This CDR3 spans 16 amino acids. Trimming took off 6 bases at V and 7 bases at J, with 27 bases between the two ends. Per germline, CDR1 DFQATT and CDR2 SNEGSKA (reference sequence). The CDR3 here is CSAPMLQAEEASGYTF. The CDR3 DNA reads TGCAGTGCCCCAATGCTACAGGCCGAGGAGGCGAGTGGCTACACCTTC.

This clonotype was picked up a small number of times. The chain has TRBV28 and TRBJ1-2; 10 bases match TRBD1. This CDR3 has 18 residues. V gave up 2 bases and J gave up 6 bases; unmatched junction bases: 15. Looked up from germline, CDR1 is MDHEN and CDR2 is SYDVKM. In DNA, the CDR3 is TGTGCCAGCAGTTTAGACCGGGACAGGGGCTTTAAGAAGGATGGCTACACCTTC. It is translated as CASSLDRDRGFKKDGYTF.

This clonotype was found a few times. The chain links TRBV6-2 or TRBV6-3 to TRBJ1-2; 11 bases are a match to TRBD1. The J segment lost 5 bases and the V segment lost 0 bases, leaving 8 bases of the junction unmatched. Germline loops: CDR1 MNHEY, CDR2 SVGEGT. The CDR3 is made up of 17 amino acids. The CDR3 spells CASSYSPGQGARYGYTF. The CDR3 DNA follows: TGTGCCAGCAGTTACTCCCCCGGACAGGGGGCGCGATATGGCTACACCTTC.

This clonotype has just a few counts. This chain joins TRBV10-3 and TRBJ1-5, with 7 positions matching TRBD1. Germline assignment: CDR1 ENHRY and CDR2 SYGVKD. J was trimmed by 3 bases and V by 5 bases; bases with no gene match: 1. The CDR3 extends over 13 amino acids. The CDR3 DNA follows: TGTGCCATCAGTACAGGGGACAATCAGCCCCAGCATTTT. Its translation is CAISTGDNQPQHF.

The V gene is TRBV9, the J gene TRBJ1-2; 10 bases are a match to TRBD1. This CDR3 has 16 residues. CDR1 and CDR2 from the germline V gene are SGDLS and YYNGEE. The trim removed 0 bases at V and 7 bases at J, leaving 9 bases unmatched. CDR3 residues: CASSVVAGTGASGYTF. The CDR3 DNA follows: TGTGCCAGCAGCGTAGTTGCGGGGACAGGGGCGAGTGGCTACACCTTC.